These 6 T cell receptor beta chains were sequenced from one sample in a study of cytotoxic CD8 clonotypes in ibrutinib-treated CLL. TCRdb's copy holds only in-frame clones and misses some; the assay was immunoSEQ multiplex PCR. The repertoire has roughly 200,000 clones, 72% of them found once; the top ten carry over 10%. Specimen: PBMCs, collected after 24 months of ibrutinib treatment. Source of these receptors: a human donor with chronic lymphocytic leukemia.

This chain connects TRBV7-8 to TRBJ2-7, with 11 bases identical to TRBD2. V dropped 1 base and J dropped 6; count of bases not matched to a gene: 5. The CDR3 consists of 15 residues. Germline CDR1 and CDR2: SGHVS and FQNEAQ. CDR3 nucleotide sequence: TGTGCCAGCAGCTTAGTAGCGGGAGGGCCGAGCGAGCAGTACTTC. Protein product: CASSLVAGGPSEQYF.

This rearrangement joins TRBV6-6 to TRBJ2-1, with TRBD2 matching 9 bases. Germline V gene data show CDR1 as MNHNY and CDR2 as SVGAGI (reference sequence). The ends lost 6 bases at V and 0 bases at J; junction bases unmatched: 6. CDR3 length equals 16 residues. CDR3 DNA: TGTGCCAGCAGCCGGGGTAGCGGGAGCTCCTACAATGAGCAGTTCTTC. Translation gives CASSRGSGSSYNEQFF.

This rearrangement joins TRBV19 to TRBJ1-1; a possible D gene is TRBD1 (5 bases). V was cut by 8 bases and J by 2 bases, with 12 bases left in between. The CDR3 extends over 13 amino acids. CDR1 LNHDA and CDR2 SQIVND come from the germline V gene (reference sequence). This CDR3 is CASAFQGNTEAFF. The DNA of the CDR3 is TGTGCCAGTGCATTCCAGGGAAACACTGAAGCTTTCTTT.

This clone was seen just once. The chain links TRBV7-9 to TRBJ1-2; D ambiguous. The CDR3 length is 14 residues. With 1 base removed from V and 2 bases from J, the gap between germline ends came to 8 bases. Germline CDR1 and CDR2: SEHNR and FQNEAQ (reference sequence). CDR3 coding DNA: TGTGCCAGCAGCTTAGAGGGCTTGAACTATGGCTACACCTTC. Its translation is CASSLEGLNYGYTF.

This clone was observed a single time. This chain joins TRBV9 and TRBJ1-4, with 7 bases that match TRBD1. Germline CDR1 reads SGDLS; CDR2 reads YYNGEE. With V trimmed by 4 bases and J by 5 bases, 8 bases remained unmatched. The CDR3 spans 15 residues. CDR3 loop: CASSPRDRWNEKLFF. The CDR3 region has the DNA TGTGCCAGCAGCCCTCGGGACAGATGGAATGAAAAACTGTTTTTT.

This clone was detected only once. This chain connects TRBV18 to TRBJ2-7; 12 nucleotides agree with TRBD2. Per the germline V gene, CDR1 is KGHSH and CDR2 is LQKENI. This CDR3 is built from 15 residues. J was trimmed by 0 bases and V by 4 bases; bases with no gene match: 1. As DNA, the CDR3 is TGTGCCAGCTCACGGACTAGCGGGACCTCCTACGAGCAGTACTTC. This sequence encodes CASSRTSGTSYEQYF. The variable domain in full, completed from reference TRBV18 and TRBJ2-7, reads NAGVMQNPRHLVRRRGQEARLRCSPMKGHSHVYWYRQLPEEGLKFMVYLQKENIIDESGMPKERFSAEFPKEGPSILRIQQVVRGDSAAYFCASSRTSGTSYEQYFGPGTRLTVT.